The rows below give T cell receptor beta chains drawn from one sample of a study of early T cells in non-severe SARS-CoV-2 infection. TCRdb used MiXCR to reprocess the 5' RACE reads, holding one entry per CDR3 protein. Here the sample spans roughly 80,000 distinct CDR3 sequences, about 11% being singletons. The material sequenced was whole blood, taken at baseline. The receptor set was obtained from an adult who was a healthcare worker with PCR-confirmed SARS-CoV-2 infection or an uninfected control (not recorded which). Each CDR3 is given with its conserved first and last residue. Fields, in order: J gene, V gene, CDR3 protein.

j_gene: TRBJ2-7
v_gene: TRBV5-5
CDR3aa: CASRSVRGAYEQYF

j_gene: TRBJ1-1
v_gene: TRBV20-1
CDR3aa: CSAPSRTAGTEAFF

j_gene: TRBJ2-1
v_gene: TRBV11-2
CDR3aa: CASSSGQVNVNEQFF

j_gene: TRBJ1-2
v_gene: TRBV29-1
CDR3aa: CSAGQGAEGGYTF

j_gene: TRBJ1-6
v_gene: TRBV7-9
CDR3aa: CASSLSPQGVGSPLHF

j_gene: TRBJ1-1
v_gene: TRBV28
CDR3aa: CASQGHPNTEAFF

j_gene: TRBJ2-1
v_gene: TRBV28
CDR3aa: CATGGTPYNEQFF

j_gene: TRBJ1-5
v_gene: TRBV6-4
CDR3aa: CASSEPGPANQPQHF

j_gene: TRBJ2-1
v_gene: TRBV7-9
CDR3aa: CASSPRTGNEQFF

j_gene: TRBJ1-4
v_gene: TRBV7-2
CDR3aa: CASSDQQSHNEKLFF

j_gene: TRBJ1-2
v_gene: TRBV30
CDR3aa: CAWSRQASGYTF

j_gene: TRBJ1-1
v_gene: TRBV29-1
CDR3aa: CSTKDRDLEAFF

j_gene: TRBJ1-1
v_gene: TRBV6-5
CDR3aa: CASTGTTGEAFF

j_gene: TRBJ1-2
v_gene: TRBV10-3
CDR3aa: CAIRGNGQGHYGYTF

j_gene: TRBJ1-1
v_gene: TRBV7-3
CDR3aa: CASSPQSGTGGTEAFF

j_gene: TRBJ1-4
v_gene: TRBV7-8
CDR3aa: CASSLAATNEKLFF

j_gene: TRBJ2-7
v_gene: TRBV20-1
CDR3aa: CSARNGQGRSYEQYF

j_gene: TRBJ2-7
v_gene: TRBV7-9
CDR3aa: CASIPDASYEQYF

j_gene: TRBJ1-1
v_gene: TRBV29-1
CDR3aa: CSVVRGSTEAFF

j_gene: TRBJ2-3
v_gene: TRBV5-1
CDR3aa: CARVGQLTDTQYF

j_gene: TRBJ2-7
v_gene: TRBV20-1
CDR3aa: CSASEEPSYEQYF

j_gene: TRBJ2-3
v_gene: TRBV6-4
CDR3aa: CASSDVAGARDTQYF

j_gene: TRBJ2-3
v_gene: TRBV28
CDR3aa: CASSMSGGATDTQYF

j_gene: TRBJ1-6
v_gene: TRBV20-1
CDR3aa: CSAWGGTNSPLHF

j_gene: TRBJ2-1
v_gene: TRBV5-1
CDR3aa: CASSLADHTGPYNEQFF

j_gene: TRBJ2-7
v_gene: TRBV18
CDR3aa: CASSPVPYEQYF

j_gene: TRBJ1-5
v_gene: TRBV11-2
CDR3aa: CASSLGGGRRNQPQHF

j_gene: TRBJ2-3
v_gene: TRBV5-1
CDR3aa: CASRVGGADTQYF

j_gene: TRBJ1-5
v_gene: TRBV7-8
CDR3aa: CASSSALGTGVNQPQHF

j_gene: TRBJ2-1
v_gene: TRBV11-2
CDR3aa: CASSTRLEGGEQFF

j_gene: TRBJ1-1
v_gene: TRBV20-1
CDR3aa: CSARMGNTEAFF

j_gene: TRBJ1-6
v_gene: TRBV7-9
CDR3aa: CASSLDTDYNSPLHF

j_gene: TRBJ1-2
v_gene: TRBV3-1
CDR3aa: CASRRSGNYGYTF

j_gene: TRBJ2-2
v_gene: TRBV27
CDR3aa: CASRSSRDFPLADTGELFF

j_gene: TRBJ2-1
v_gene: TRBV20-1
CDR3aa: CSASDTGTGRDEQFF